Listed below are T cell receptor beta chains from one sample, sequenced in a study of CD8+CD57+ T cells in acquired aplastic anemia. A single record per CDR3 protein comes from TCRdb applying MiXCR to the reads. The data show 200,000 or so distinct CDR3 sequences, about 60% seen once. Sequencing used sorted CD4+, CD8+, or CD8+CD57+ T cells (not recorded which) from PBMCs. These TCRs come from a human donor with aplastic anemia. The CDR3 runs from the conserved cysteine through the conserved F or W. D genes are given only for firm matches. Some rows have no size entry. The others give once, few or many, or a class for an expanded clone.

D gene	clone size	V gene	J gene	CDR3 protein	CDR3 DNA
TRBD2	.	TRBV20-1	TRBJ2-7	CSARDGTSASYEQYF	TGCAGTGCTAGAGATGGGACTAGCGCTTCCTACGAGCAGTACTTC
.	.	TRBV6-1	TRBJ2-1	CASRRSGVGEQFF	TGTGCCAGCAGAAGGAGTGGGGTGGGGGAGCAGTTCTTC
.	few	TRBV19	TRBJ1-2	CASKRGGNGYGYTF	TGTGCCAGTAAGAGGGGAGGGAATGGCTATGGCTACACCTTC
TRBD2	.	TRBV10-1	TRBJ2-7	CASITPGTSGGSVGYEQYF	TGCGCCAGCATTACCCCCGGGACTAGCGGGGGGTCTGTGGGCTACGAGCAGTACTTC
TRBD1	.	TRBV2	TRBJ1-2	CASSQTGGSYGYTF	TGTGCCAGCAGCCAGACAGGGGGCTCCTATGGCTACACCTTC
TRBD1	.	TRBV9	TRBJ2-1	CASSARDSGYNEQFF	TGTGCCAGCAGCGCACGGGACAGTGGGTACAATGAGCAGTTCTTC
.	.	TRBV25-1	TRBJ2-1	CASNMAGPHNEQFF	TGTGCCAGCAATATGGCGGGACCCCACAATGAGCAGTTCTTC
.	few	TRBV7-2	TRBJ2-7	CASSLAPSSYEQYF	TGTGCCAGCAGCTTAGCGCCCAGCTCCTACGAGCAGTACTTC
.	.	TRBV25-1	TRBJ2-3	CASSESRDTDTQYF	TGTGCCAGCAGTGAATCCAGAGACACAGATACGCAGTATTTT
TRBD2	once	TRBV2	TRBJ2-3	CASSEASGSGTDTQYF	TGTGCCAGCAGTGAAGCTAGCGGGAGTGGTACAGATACGCAGTATTTT
TRBD2	few	TRBV20-1	TRBJ2-5	CSANRGGQETQYF	TGCAGTGCTAACCGGGGGGGCCAAGAGACCCAGTACTTC
.	.	TRBV5-1	TRBJ2-7	CACSRSGAEQYF	TGCGCCTGCAGCCGATCAGGAGCCGAGCAGTACTTC
.	many	TRBV12-3/TRBV12-4	TRBJ1-3	CASSLALGSGNTIYF	TGTGCCAGCAGTTTAGCGCTAGGCTCCGGAAACACCATATATTTT
.	.	TRBV3-1	TRBJ1-6	CASSQGDASPLHF	TGTGCCAGCAGCCAAGGGGACGCCTCACCCCTCCACTTT
TRBD2	.	TRBV5-1	TRBJ2-7	CASSLVTPRGTSYEQYF	TGCGCCAGCAGCTTGGTAACCCCGCGGGGGACGTCCTACGAGCAGTACTTC
.	once	TRBV2	TRBJ1-5	CASSVAGMAGQPQHF	TGTGCCAGCAGCGTAGCTGGGATGGCGGGTCAGCCCCAGCATTTT
.	.	TRBV20-1	TRBJ2-7	CSATPLTGTPYEQYF	TGCAGTGCTACACCCCTGACAGGGACTCCCTACGAGCAGTACTTC
.	many	TRBV9	TRBJ1-2	CASSEWGAADYGYTF	TGTGCCAGCAGCGAGTGGGGCGCAGCTGACTATGGCTACACCTTC
.	.	TRBV2	TRBJ1-4	CASNMEGEKLFF	TGTGCCAGCAATATGGAGGGGGAAAAACTGTTTTTT
.	.	TRBV5-4	TRBJ2-1	CASSLGVSQGDEQFF	TGTGCCAGCAGCTTGGGAGTTAGTCAGGGCGATGAGCAGTTCTTC
.	few	TRBV10-3	TRBJ2-1	CATHTGTSYNEQFF	TGTGCCACTCATACAGGGACATCCTACAATGAGCAGTTCTTC
.	.	TRBV13	TRBJ2-5	CASSEAQRGGTQYF	TGTGCCAGCAGTGAAGCGCAACGGGGTGGGACCCAGTACTTC
TRBD2	.	TRBV2	TRBJ2-5	CASSVTSGLQETQYF	TGTGCCAGCAGCGTTACCTCGGGACTACAAGAGACCCAGTACTTC
.	.	TRBV9	TRBJ2-6	CASSPRTVGANVLTF	TGTGCCAGCAGCCCTAGGACGGTTGGGGCCAACGTCCTGACTTTC
.	.	TRBV20-1	TRBJ2-1	CSARWGIYNEQLF	TGCAGTGCTAGGTGGGGGATCTACAATGAGCAGCTCTTC
.	few	TRBV15	TRBJ2-1	CATSREGLPVDEQFF	TGTGCCACCAGCAGAGAAGGGTTGCCGGTCGATGAGCAGTTCTTC
TRBD2	few	TRBV2	TRBJ2-1	CASSYRSGRDGVEQFF	TGTGCCAGCAGCTACCGAAGCGGGAGGGATGGGGTTGAGCAGTTCTTC
TRBD2	.	TRBV7-9	TRBJ2-5	CASRLAGVETQYF	TGTGCCAGCCGCCTAGCGGGGGTTGAGACCCAGTACTTC
.	few	TRBV29-1	TRBJ1-2	CSVDAVENYGYTF	TGCAGCGTTGATGCAGTGGAGAACTATGGCTACACCTTC
.	.	TRBV2	TRBJ1-5	CASSEQGRSNQPQHF	TGTGCCAGCAGTGAGCAGGGACGGAGCAATCAGCCCCAGCATTTT
.	.	TRBV24-1	TRBJ2-7	CATSEGSDSYEQYF	TGTGCCACCAGTGAGGGAAGCGACTCCTACGAGCAGTACTTC
TRBD2	.	TRBV10-3	TRBJ2-1	CAISDLAGASYNEQFF	TGTGCCATCAGTGACCTAGCGGGGGCCTCCTACAATGAGCAGTTCTTC
TRBD2	.	TRBV12-5	TRBJ2-7	CASSPGGGAYEQYF	TGTGCCAGCAGTCCCGGGGGGGGGGCCTACGAGCAGTACTTC
TRBD2	.	TRBV24-1	TRBJ2-3	CASGEGLAGADTQYF	TGTGCCAGCGGGGAGGGACTAGCGGGAGCAGATACGCAGTATTTT
TRBD2	.	TRBV7-9	TRBJ2-3	CASSYFTGGGTQYF	TGTGCCAGCAGCTACTTTACGGGGGGAGGTACGCAGTATTTT
TRBD2	.	TRBV18	TRBJ2-7	CASSPPRAAGFYEQYF	TGTGCCAGCTCACCACCGAGGGCAGCGGGGTTCTACGAGCAGTACTTC
.	.	TRBV7-8	TRBJ2-2	CASSHWTTTNTGELFF	TGTGCCAGCAGCCACTGGACTACTACGAACACCGGGGAGCTGTTTTTT
.	.	TRBV10-1	TRBJ2-1	CASSDSGSSYSEQFF	TGCGCCAGCAGTGATTCCGGGAGCTCCTACAGTGAGCAGTTCTTC
TRBD1	.	TRBV29-1	TRBJ1-1	CSAPTGGGEAFF	TGCAGCGCACCGACAGGGGGCGGGGAAGCTTTCTTT
TRBD1	.	TRBV25-1	TRBJ1-1	CASSDPAGGNTEAFF	TGTGCCAGCAGTGATCCTGCAGGGGGCAACACTGAAGCTTTCTTT
TRBD2	.	TRBV20-1	TRBJ2-7	CSAITRLAGSYEQYF	TGCAGTGCTATCACTCGTCTAGCGGGCTCCTACGAGCAGTACTTC
.	.	TRBV9	TRBJ2-3	CASSITGYTDTQYF	TGTGCCAGCAGCATTACAGGGTACACAGATACGCAGTATTTT
.	.	TRBV20-1	TRBJ2-3	CSAPRDSYTDTQYF	TGCAGTGCCCCCCGGGACTCCTACACAGATACGCAGTATTTT
.	.	TRBV10-3	TRBJ1-2	CAISESLNLGQAPYGYTF	TGTGCCATCAGTGAGTCGTTGAATTTAGGACAAGCCCCTTATGGCTACACCTTC
TRBD1	many	TRBV24-1	TRBJ1-1	CAARTGLGTEAFF	TGTGCCGCCAGGACAGGGCTCGGAACTGAAGCTTTCTTT
.	few	TRBV7-9	TRBJ2-7	CASSLGPGTYEQYF	TGTGCCAGCAGCTTAGGTCCAGGCACCTACGAGCAGTACTTC
TRBD1	.	TRBV7-9	TRBJ1-2	CASSAGQALYGYTF	TGTGCCAGCAGCGCAGGACAGGCCCTCTATGGCTACACCTTC
.	.	TRBV7-2	TRBJ2-7	CASSLSPNAGEQYF	TGTGCCAGCAGCTTATCCCCGAACGCCGGGGAGCAGTACTTC
TRBD1	few	TRBV6-5	TRBJ2-3	CASSVTGGEGTQYF	TGTGCCAGCAGTGTAACAGGGGGCGAAGGTACGCAGTATTTT
.	.	TRBV20-1	TRBJ2-5	CSSTGSNKETQYF	TGCAGTTCCACAGGGTCTAATAAAGAGACCCAGTACTTC
.	few	TRBV9	TRBJ2-2	CASSVAWAGELFF	TGTGCCAGCAGCGTTGCGTGGGCCGGGGAGCTGTTTTTT
TRBD2	.	TRBV15	TRBJ2-1	CATSSRGEAGGSRLTYNEQFF	TGTGCCACCAGCTCGAGGGGTGAGGCGGGAGGCTCCCGGCTGACTTACAATGAGCAGTTCTTC
TRBD1	few	TRBV7-6	TRBJ2-7	CASSLATGTGGSEQYF	TGTGCCAGCAGCTTAGCGACCGGGACAGGGGGCTCCGAGCAGTACTTC
.	few	TRBV20-1	TRBJ1-1	CSASSDGDTEAFF	TGCAGTGCTAGTTCGGACGGCGACACTGAAGCTTTCTTT